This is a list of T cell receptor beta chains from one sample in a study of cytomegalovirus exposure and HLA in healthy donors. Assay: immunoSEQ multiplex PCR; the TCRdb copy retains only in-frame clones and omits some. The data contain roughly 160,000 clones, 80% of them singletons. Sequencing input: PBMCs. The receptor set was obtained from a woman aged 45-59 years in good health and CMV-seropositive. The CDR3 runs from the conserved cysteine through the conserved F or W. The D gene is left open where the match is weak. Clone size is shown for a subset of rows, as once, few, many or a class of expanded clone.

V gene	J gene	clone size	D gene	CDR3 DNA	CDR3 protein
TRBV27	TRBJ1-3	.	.	TGTGCCAGCAGTTTCCTCCGCATCCGGTTTGGAAACACCATATATTTT	CASSFLRIRFGNTIYF
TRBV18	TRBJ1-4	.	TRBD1	TGTGCCAGCTCACCACCACAGGGGAGAGGGACTAATGAAAAACTGTTTTTT	CASSPPQGRGTNEKLFF
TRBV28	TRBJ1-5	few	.	TGTGCCAGCAGACCTCCAGGTTTCAATCAGCCCCAGCATTTT	CASRPPGFNQPQHF
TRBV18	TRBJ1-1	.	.	TGTGCCAGCTCAACCGGGGGGCCCCAGGAAGCTTTCTTT	CASSTGGPQEAFF
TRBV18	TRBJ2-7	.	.	TGTGCCAGCTCACCCGGTGGAGGGACCCACGAGCAGTACTTC	CASSPGGGTHEQYF
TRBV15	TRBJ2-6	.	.	TGTGCCACCAGCGGGCAGAGCTCTGGGGCCAACGTCCTGACTTTC	CATSGQSSGANVLTF
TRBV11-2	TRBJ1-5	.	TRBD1	TGTGCCAGCAGCTTAGAGGGACAGGGTAAGCAGCCCCAGCATTTT	CASSLEGQGKQPQHF
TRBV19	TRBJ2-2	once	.	TGTGCCAGTAGTACCGGGACACTATGGGCAGGGGAGCTGTTTTTT	CASSTGTLWAGELFF
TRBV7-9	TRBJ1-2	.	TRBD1	TGTTCCAGCAGCTTAGAGATGAGGGACAGAGATTTTCTTAACTATGGCTACACCTTC	CSSSLEMRDRDFLNYGYTF
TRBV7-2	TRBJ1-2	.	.	TGTGCCAGCAGCCATCCGGACGGGAAGCCTAACTATGGCTACACTTTC	CASSHPDGKPNYGYTF
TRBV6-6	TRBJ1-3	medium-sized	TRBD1	TGTGCCAGCAGACCTCCGGGACAGGCGGAAGGAAACACCATATATTTT	CASRPPGQAEGNTIYF
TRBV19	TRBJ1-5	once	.	TGTGCCAGTAACAGAAGGACAGATTATAGCAATCAGCCCCAGCATTTT	CASNRRTDYSNQPQHF
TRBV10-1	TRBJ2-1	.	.	TGCGCCAGCAAAAAAGAAGAGAAGTTCTTC	CASKKEEKFF
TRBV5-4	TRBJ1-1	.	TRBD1	TGTGCCAGCAGCATACAGGGGGCTCGCGGGATGAACACTGAAGCTTTCTTT	CASSIQGARGMNTEAFF
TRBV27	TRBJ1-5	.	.	TGTGCCAGCAGTTTTCGGGATGGGAGCAATCAGCCCCAGCATTTT	CASSFRDGSNQPQHF
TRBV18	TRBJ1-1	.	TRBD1	TGTGCCAGCTCACGTCGACAGGGGCCAAACACTGAAGCTTTCTTT	CASSRRQGPNTEAFF
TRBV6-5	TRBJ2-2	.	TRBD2	TGTGCCAGCAGTTACCGGCGGGGGGCGAAAACCGGGGAGCTGTTTTTT	CASSYRRGAKTGELFF
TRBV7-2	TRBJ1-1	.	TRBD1	TGTGCCAGCAGCCAAGTCAGGACAGGCGAAGCTTTCTTT	CASSQVRTGEAFF
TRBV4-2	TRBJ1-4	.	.	TGTGCCAGCAGCCCACCGGAGGGGAAGGGGGAAAAACTGTTTTTT	CASSPPEGKGEKLFF
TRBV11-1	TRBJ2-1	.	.	TGTGCCAGCAGCTTAGAGCGGTACAATGAGCAGTTCTTC	CASSLERYNEQFF
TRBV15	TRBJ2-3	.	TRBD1	TGTGCCACCAGCACCCGACAGGGACCCACAGATACGCAGTATTTT	CATSTRQGPTDTQYF
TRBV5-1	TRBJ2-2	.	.	TGCGCCAGCAGCTATCAGGGAACAACCGGGGAGCTGTTTTTT	CASSYQGTTGELFF
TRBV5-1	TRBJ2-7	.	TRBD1	TGCGCCAGCAGCTTAGCTCCCGGGACAGCAGCCTACGAGCAGTACTTC	CASSLAPGTAAYEQYF
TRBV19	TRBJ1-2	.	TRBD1	TGTGCCAGTAGTCACGACAGGGTCTATGGCTACACCTTC	CASSHDRVYGYTF
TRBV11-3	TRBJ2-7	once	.	TGTGCCAGCAGCCAGGACACCTATTACGAGCAGTACTTC	CASSQDTYYEQYF
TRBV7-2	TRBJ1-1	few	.	TGTGCCAGCAGCTTTGGAGGCGAGAGGAACACTGAAGCTTTCTTT	CASSFGGERNTEAFF
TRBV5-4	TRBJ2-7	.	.	TGTGCCAGCAGCTTGGAGATAAGGAGCTCCTACGAGCAGTACTTC	CASSLEIRSSYEQYF
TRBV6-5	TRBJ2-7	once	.	TGTGCCAGCAGTTACGGCCTAGCGAAAGGCGAGCAGTACTTC	CASSYGLAKGEQYF
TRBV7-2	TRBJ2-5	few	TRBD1	TGTGCCAGCAGCGTAAACAGGGGATCGGAGACCCAGTACTTC	CASSVNRGSETQYF
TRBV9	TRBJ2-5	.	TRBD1	TGTGCCAGCAGCCCGACAGGGGGGGAGACCCAGTACTTC	CASSPTGGETQYF
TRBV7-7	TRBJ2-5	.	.	TGTGCTAGCAGCAGTAGCGGTGAGGGGGAGACCCAGTACTTC	CASSSSGEGETQYF
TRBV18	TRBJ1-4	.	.	TGTGCCAGCTCCGCTAACAGTAATGAAAAACTGTTTTTT	CASSANSNEKLFF
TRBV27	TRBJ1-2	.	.	TGTGCCAGCAGTTTATCGATCGGGGACACCTATGGCTACACCTTC	CASSLSIGDTYGYTF
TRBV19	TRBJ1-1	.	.	TGTGCCAGTAGTACGACCCGTCGGACTGTTGGGGAGTGGGCTTTCTTT	CASSTTRRTVGEWAFF
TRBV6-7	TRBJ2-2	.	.	TGTGCCAGCAGTCAAACTATCGAGCTGTTTTTT	CASSQTIELFF
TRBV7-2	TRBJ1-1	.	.	TGTGCCAGCAGCCCGGGGGTTAGAGCTTTCTTT	CASSPGVRAFF
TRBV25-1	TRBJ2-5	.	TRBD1	TGTGCCAGCGGAAGCCGGGACAGGGGGGATCAAGAGACCCAGTACTTC	CASGSRDRGDQETQYF
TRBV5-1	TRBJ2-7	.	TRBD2	TGCGCCAGCAGCGAGACTAGCGGGAACCCCTACGAGCAGTACTTC	CASSETSGNPYEQYF
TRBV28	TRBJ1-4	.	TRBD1	TGTGCCAGCAGGTGGACAGGGGATAATGAAAAACTGTTTTTT	CASRWTGDNEKLFF
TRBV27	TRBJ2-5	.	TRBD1	TGTGCCAGCAGTCCCCGGGACAGGTCAACCCTTCGTGAGCAGTACTTC	CASSPRDRSTLREQYF
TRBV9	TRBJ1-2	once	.	TGTGCCAGCAGCGTAGGGGGGGGAGGGAGTTTCTATGGCTACACCTTC	CASSVGGGGSFYGYTF
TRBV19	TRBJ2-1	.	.	TGTGCCAGTAGTATACGAGGCGGTATCTTCTACAATGAGCAGTTCTTC	CASSIRGGIFYNEQFF
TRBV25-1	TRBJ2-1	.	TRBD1	TGTGCCAGCAGGAGTTATACGGGACAGGGCACAGCAGAACAGTTCTTC	CASRSYTGQGTAEQFF
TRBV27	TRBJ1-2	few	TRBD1	TGTGCCAGCCCTTACAGGGGGGGCTATGGCTACACCTTC	CASPYRGGYGYTF
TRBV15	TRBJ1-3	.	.	TGTGCCACCAGCAGCCATACGGGGTCTGGAAACACCATATATTTT	CATSSHTGSGNTIYF
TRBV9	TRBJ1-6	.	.	TGTGCCAGCAGCGTTGAGGTGTGGAGTTCACCCCTCCACTTT	CASSVEVWSSPLHF
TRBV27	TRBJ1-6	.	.	TGTGCCAGCAGTGAGGGCCCGGCAGTCTCACCCCTCCACTTT	CASSEGPAVSPLHF
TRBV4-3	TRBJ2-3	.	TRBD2	TGCGCCAGCAGCCAACCCCGGGGTAGCGGGAGTACAGATACGCAGTATTTT	CASSQPRGSGSTDTQYF
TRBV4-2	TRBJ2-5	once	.	TGTGCCAGCAGCCAAGGTCAGGGGCCGGAGACCCAGTACTTC	CASSQGQGPETQYF
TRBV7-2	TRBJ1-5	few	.	TGTGCCAGCAGCTTATTCGCAGGGGGCAATCAGCCCCAGCATTTT	CASSLFAGGNQPQHF
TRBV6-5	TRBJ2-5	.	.	TGTGCCAGCAGCGTCGACGGGTGGACCCAGTACTTC	CASSVDGWTQYF
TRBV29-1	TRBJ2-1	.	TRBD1	TGCAGCGGCGGACAGGGGGAGATTGAGCAGTTCTTC	CSGGQGEIEQFF